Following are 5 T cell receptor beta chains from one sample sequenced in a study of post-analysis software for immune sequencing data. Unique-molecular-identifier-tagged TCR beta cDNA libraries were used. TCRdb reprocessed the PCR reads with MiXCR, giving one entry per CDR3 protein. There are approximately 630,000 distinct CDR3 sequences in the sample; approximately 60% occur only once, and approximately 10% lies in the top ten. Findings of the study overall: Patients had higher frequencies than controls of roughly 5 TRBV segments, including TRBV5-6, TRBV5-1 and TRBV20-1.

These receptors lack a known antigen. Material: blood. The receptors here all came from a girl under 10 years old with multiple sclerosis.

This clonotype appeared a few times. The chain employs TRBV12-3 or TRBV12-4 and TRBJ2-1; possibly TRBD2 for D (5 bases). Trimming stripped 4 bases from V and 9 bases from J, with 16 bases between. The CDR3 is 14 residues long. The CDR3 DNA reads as TGTGCCAGCAGTTCCGGACCAACTAGTGTTGAGCAGTTCTTC. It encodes CASSSGPTSVEQFF.

Here the CDR3 reads CASSRAPKTQYF. The CDR3 coding sequence is TGTGCCAGCAGCAGAGCCCCTAAGACCCAGTACTTC. This rearrangement joins TRBV7-2 to TRBJ2-7, with unresolved D. The assigned J gene may be wrong: the sequence end matches TRBJ2-5 better. CDR3 length equals 12 residues. CDR1 is SGHTA and CDR2 is FQGNSA in the germline V gene.

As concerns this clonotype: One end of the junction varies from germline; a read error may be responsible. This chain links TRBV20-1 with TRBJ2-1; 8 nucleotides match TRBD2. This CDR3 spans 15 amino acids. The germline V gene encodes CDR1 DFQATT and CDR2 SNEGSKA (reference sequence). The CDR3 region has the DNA TGCAGTGCTAGAGTTAGCGGGGTTACCTACAACGAGCAGTTCTTC. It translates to CSARVSGVTYNEQFF.

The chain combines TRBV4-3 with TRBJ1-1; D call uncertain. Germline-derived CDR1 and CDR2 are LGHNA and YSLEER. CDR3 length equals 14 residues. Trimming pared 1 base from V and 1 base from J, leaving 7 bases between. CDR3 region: CASSQGMGNTEAFF. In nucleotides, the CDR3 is TGCGCCAGCAGCCAAGGGATGGGGAACACTGAAGCTTTCTTT.

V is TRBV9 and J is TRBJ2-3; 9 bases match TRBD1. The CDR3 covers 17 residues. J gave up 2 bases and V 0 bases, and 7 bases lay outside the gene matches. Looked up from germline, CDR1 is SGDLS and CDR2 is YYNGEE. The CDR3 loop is CASSVAGTGRATDTQYF. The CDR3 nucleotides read TGTGCCAGCAGCGTAGCTGGGACAGGGAGAGCCACAGATACGCAGTATTTT.